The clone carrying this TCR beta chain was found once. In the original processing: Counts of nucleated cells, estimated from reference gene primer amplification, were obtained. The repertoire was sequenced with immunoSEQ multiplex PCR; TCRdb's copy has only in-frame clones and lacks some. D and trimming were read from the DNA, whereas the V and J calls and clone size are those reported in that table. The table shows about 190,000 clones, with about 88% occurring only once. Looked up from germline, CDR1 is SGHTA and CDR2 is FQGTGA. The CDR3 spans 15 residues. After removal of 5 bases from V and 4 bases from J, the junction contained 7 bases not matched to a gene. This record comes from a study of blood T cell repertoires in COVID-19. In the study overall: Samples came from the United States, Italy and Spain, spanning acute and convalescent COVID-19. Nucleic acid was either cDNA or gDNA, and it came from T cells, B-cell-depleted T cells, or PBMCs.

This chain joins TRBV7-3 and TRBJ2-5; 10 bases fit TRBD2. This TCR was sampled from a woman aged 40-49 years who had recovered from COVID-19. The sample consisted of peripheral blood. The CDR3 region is CASSPGTSERETQYF. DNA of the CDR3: TGTGCCAGCAGCCCAGGGACTAGCGAGAGAGAGACCCAGTACTTC.